This T cell receptor (beta chain) was profiled in a study of cytomegalovirus exposure and HLA in healthy donors. Study background: Genetic ancestry analysis placed approximately 79% of the 300 to 500 donors that were genotyped in the Caucasian-associated cluster. Findings of the study overall: The study put some 150 TCR beta chains on its list as cytomegalovirus-associated.

Remarks on this clone: The antigen is not known.

Primers included in the PCR were 60 Vbeta and 13 Jbeta primers. The repertoire was sequenced with immunoSEQ multiplex PCR; TCRdb's copy has only in-frame clones and lacks some. The data contain about 72,000 clones, roughly 78% of them singletons. This CDR3 has 15 amino acids. The V end was cut by 8 bases, the J end by 1 base, with 14 bases between. Per germline, CDR1 KGHSH and CDR2 LQKENI. The sample was PBMCs. The chain is built from TRBV18 and TRBJ2-2; D perhaps matches TRBD2 (5 bases). The receptor's source is a man aged 18 to 29 in good health and CMV-seronegative. CDR3 in amino acids: CASPSLGRNTGELFF. CDR3 sequence (DNA): TGTGCCAGCCCTTCGTTGGGGAGGAACACCGGGGAGCTGTTTTTT.